This T cell receptor beta chain was identified during a study of regulatory T cells in long-lasting Graves disease. This clonotype was observed many times. Antigen: not known. Broader study findings: Lower TCR diversity characterized persistent Graves' patients relative to newly diagnosed patients.

The CDR3 spans 14 residues. Germline V gives CDR1 SGHRS, CDR2 YFSETQ. Trimming removed 0 bases from V and 6 bases from J, with 12 bases in between. Arm-PCR with iRepertoire HTBI primers amplified the CDR3 regions for these TCR beta libraries. TCRdb re-derived calls from the multiplex PCR reads in MiXCR, one entry per CDR3 protein. The sample has some 370,000 distinct CDR3 sequences; 10% to 15% are singletons. Time point: newly diagnosed GD, antithyroid drugs for less than 3 months. Construction of the TCR library relied on RNA isolated from PBMCs. The data also belong to a second study, concerning T cells in Graves' hyperthyroidism and ophthalmopathy. That work contributes: TCR CDR3 regions were first amplified by RT-PCR with HTBI primers. Blood held most thyroid clonotypes expanded above 0.001 frequency.

The rearrangement links TRBV5-1 to TRBJ1-2, with D possibly being TRBD1 (5 bases). This TCR was sampled from a woman aged 18-35 years with Graves disease. The input for sequencing was peripheral blood mononuclear cells (PBMCs), taken at new diagnosis, from a patient treated with antithyroid drugs. CDR3 region: CASSLAAGSDGYTF. The CDR3 DNA follows: TGCGCCAGCAGCTTGGCGGCAGGGTCGGATGGCTACACCTTC.